Listed below are T cell receptor beta chains from one sample, sequenced in a study of PD-1 blockade in classical Hodgkin lymphoma. Assay: immunoSEQ multiplex PCR; the TCRdb copy retains only in-frame clones and omits some. The repertoire holds fewer than 80,000 clones, with over 55% as singletons. Sample: peripheral blood mononuclear cells (PBMCs), taken before the second cycle of nivolumab. The receptor set was obtained from a human donor with classical Hodgkin lymphoma. Each CDR3 is given with its conserved first and last residue. The order of the fields is D gene, V gene, clone size, J gene, CDR3 protein, CDR3 DNA. D genes are given only for firm matches. Clone size appears in some rows only: once, few, many, or a class for an expanded clone.

TRBD2,TRBV7-9,-,TRBJ2-1,CASSPKAGTSGQYNEQFF,TGTGCCAGCAGTCCGAAAGCCGGGACTAGCGGGCAATACAATGAGCAGTTCTTC
-,TRBV5-6,-,TRBJ1-2,CASSQDRDYGYTF,TGTGCCAGCAGCCAGGACCGGGATTATGGCTACACCTTC
-,TRBV5-1,-,TRBJ2-1,CASTVNAGPSEQFF,TGCGCCAGCACCGTGAATGCAGGCCCTAGTGAGCAGTTCTTC
-,TRBV5-1,once,TRBJ2-7,CASSYMDLSYEQYF,TGCGCCAGCAGCTATATGGACCTCTCCTACGAGCAGTACTTC
TRBD1,TRBV27,few,TRBJ1-5,CASSLKGADQPQHF,TGTGCCAGCAGTTTAAAGGGGGCTGATCAGCCCCAGCATTTT
TRBD1,TRBV19,-,TRBJ1-1,CASSTGTANQFPMNTEAFF,TGTGCCAGTAGTACCGGGACAGCAAATCAATTTCCCATGAACACTGAAGCTTTCTTT
-,TRBV6-5,-,TRBJ2-1,CASRTGATEQFF,TGTGCCAGCAGAACCGGGGCCACCGAGCAGTTCTTC
-,TRBV18,-,TRBJ1-1,CASSPLAPGAGTEAFF,TGTGCCAGCTCACCTCTGGCTCCAGGGGCAGGGACTGAAGCTTTCTTT
TRBD1,TRBV15,-,TRBJ2-2,CATSRDHSNTGAPGELFF,TGTGCCACCAGCAGAGACCATAGTAATACAGGGGCCCCCGGGGAGCTGTTTTTT
-,TRBV19,once,TRBJ2-5,CASSQDTGSWETQYF,TGTGCCAGTAGTCAGGATACCGGGTCCTGGGAGACCCAGTACTTC
-,TRBV28,once,TRBJ2-7,CASSPPPAYEQYF,TGTGCCAGCAGTCCCCCCCCAGCCTACGAGCAGTACTTC
-,TRBV2,-,TRBJ1-1,CASSTGPLNTEAFF,TGTGCCAGCAGCACCGGTCCTTTGAACACTGAAGCTTTCTTT
-,TRBV30,-,TRBJ2-2,CAWSVRDSYTGELFF,TGTGCCTGGAGTGTACGCGACAGCTACACCGGGGAGCTGTTTTTT
-,TRBV12-5,few,TRBJ1-1,CASGLDAYTEAFF,TGTGCTAGTGGTTTGGACGCGTACACTGAAGCTTTCTTT
-,TRBV7-9,-,TRBJ2-1,CASIPGTFPGNEQFF,TGTGCCAGCATCCCGGGGACATTCCCTGGCAATGAGCAGTTCTTC
TRBD2,TRBV5-1,-,TRBJ2-5,CASSTPVAGEETQYF,TGCGCCAGCAGCACCCCTGTAGCGGGGGAAGAGACCCAGTACTTC
TRBD2,TRBV5-1,-,TRBJ2-7,CASSILPGTSPEQYF,TGCGCCAGCAGCATTCTCCCCGGGACTAGCCCCGAGCAGTACTTC
-,TRBV2,-,TRBJ1-3,CAIGTPSSGNTIYF,TGTGCCATCGGGACGCCCAGCTCTGGAAACACCATATATTTT
-,TRBV6-5,-,TRBJ1-2,CASSYPGPTIYGYTF,TGTGCCAGCAGTTACCCGGGACCGACCATTTATGGCTACACCTTC
-,TRBV6-5,-,TRBJ1-1,CASRTRGSGTEAFF,TGTGCCAGCAGGACCAGGGGCTCGGGCACTGAAGCTTTCTTT
TRBD1,TRBV13,few,TRBJ1-4,CASSLGQDNEKLFF,TGTGCCAGCAGCCTAGGACAGGATAATGAAAAACTGTTTTTT
TRBD2,TRBV5-4,-,TRBJ2-7,CASSSEGGRIYEQYF,TGTGCCAGCAGCTCCGAGGGCGGGAGAATCTACGAGCAGTACTTC
-,TRBV6-1,-,TRBJ1-5,CASSETVGIGPQHF,TGTGCCAGCAGTGAGACAGTGGGTATAGGGCCCCAGCATTTT
TRBD1,TRBV23-1,few,TRBJ1-2,CASSPTGVNGYTF,TGCGCCAGCAGCCCGACAGGGGTTAATGGCTACACCTTC
-,TRBV7-9,-,TRBJ2-1,CASSPLSFGGVYNEQFF,TGTGCCAGCAGCCCCTTATCATTCGGCGGGGTATACAATGAGCAGTTCTTC
TRBD1,TRBV19,-,TRBJ1-4,CASSIEATGREKLFF,TGTGCCAGTAGTATAGAGGCGACAGGGCGGGAAAAACTGTTTTTT
-,TRBV6-5,-,TRBJ2-5,CASRPYGNEETQYF,TGTGCCAGCAGGCCGTACGGGAACGAAGAGACCCAGTACTTC
-,TRBV30,-,TRBJ1-1,CAWSFQGNTEAFF,TGTGCCTGGAGTTTTCAGGGGAACACTGAAGCTTTCTTT
-,TRBV5-5,once,TRBJ2-3,CASSQDISTDTQYF,TGTGCCAGCAGCCAAGATATTAGCACAGATACGCAGTATTTT
-,TRBV7-6,-,TRBJ2-3,CASSLFVGGGTDTQYF,TGTGCCAGCAGCTTATTCGTGGGAGGAGGCACAGATACGCAGTATTTT
-,TRBV11-2,-,TRBJ2-3,CASSDTDTQYF,TGTGCCAGCAGCGACACAGATACGCAGTATTTT
-,TRBV25-1,-,TRBJ1-4,CASSAPGGTNEKLFF,TGTGCCAGCAGTGCCCCGGGGGGGACTAATGAAAAACTGTTTTTT
-,TRBV9,-,TRBJ1-1,CASSVERNTEAFF,TGTGCCAGCAGCGTAGAAAGGAACACTGAAGCTTTCTTT
-,TRBV7-2,once,TRBJ1-1,CASSLDTWDTEAFF,TGTGCCAGCAGCTTAGATACTTGGGACACTGAAGCTTTCTTT
-,TRBV7-9,-,TRBJ2-1,CASSNSGGGPLTGQFF,TGTGCCAGCAGCAACTCAGGAGGGGGTCCGTTAACAGGGCAGTTCTTC
-,TRBV6-5,once,TRBJ2-7,CASRQDTTMPDEQYF,TGTGCCAGCCGTCAGGACACCACCATGCCCGACGAGCAGTACTTC
TRBD1,TRBV19,-,TRBJ1-1,CASRTGRTEAFF,TGTGCCAGCCGGACAGGGCGCACTGAAGCTTTCTTT
-,TRBV19,-,TRBJ2-7,CASSPDPRYEQYF,TGTGCCAGTAGTCCGGACCCCCGATACGAGCAGTACTTC
-,TRBV19,-,TRBJ2-3,CASSTLRSRTDTQYF,TGTGCCAGTAGTACCTTGCGGTCCCGCACAGATACGCAGTATTTT
TRBD1,TRBV11-3,-,TRBJ1-5,CASSSEDRVVVQPQHF,TGTGCCAGCAGCTCAGAAGACAGGGTGGTCGTTCAGCCCCAGCATTTT
TRBD1,TRBV11-2,-,TRBJ1-3,CASSQGAVSGNTIYF,TGTGCCAGCAGCCAGGGGGCTGTCTCTGGAAACACCATATATTTT
-,TRBV5-1,-,TRBJ2-1,CASSFQQIGFEQFF,TGCGCCAGCAGCTTTCAACAGATCGGCTTTGAGCAGTTCTTC
-,TRBV19,-,TRBJ1-2,CASGKENYGYTF,TGTGCCAGTGGTAAGGAAAACTATGGCTACACCTTC
TRBD1,TRBV7-6,few,TRBJ1-5,CASSPGGIVSNQPQHF,TGTGCCAGCAGCCCAGGGGGCATAGTGAGCAATCAGCCCCAGCATTTT
TRBD2,TRBV6-5,few,TRBJ2-5,CASSQQRGGGIRYF,TGTGCCAGCAGTCAGCAGCGGGGGGGCGGGATCCGGTACTTC
TRBD2,TRBV7-8,few,TRBJ2-1,CASSLALAGADLNEQFF,TGTGCCAGCAGCTTGGCCTTAGCGGGAGCTGACCTCAATGAGCAGTTCTTC
-,TRBV7-9,few,TRBJ1-2,CASSSTYLQGNYGYTF,TGTGCCAGCAGCTCGACATACCTCCAGGGGAACTATGGCTACACCTTC
-,TRBV28,-,TRBJ2-2,CASSLPLGGWNTGELFF,TGTGCCAGCAGTTTGCCCCTAGGGGGATGGAACACCGGGGAGCTGTTTTTT
TRBD2,TRBV19,-,TRBJ2-7,CASSVSGGGAYEQYF,TGTGCCAGTAGCGTGAGTGGCGGGGGGGCCTACGAGCAGTACTTC
-,TRBV28,-,TRBJ2-7,CASSLGAEVRYEQYF,TGTGCCAGCAGTTTAGGGGCCGAGGTCCGGTACGAGCAGTACTTC
-,TRBV7-8,once,TRBJ2-6,CASSLVDGANVLTF,TGTGCCAGCAGCTTAGTGGATGGGGCCAACGTCCTGACTTTC
TRBD1,TRBV5-1,-,TRBJ1-1,CASSPSGTVEAFF,TGCGCCAGCAGCCCCAGCGGGACAGTTGAAGCTTTCTTT